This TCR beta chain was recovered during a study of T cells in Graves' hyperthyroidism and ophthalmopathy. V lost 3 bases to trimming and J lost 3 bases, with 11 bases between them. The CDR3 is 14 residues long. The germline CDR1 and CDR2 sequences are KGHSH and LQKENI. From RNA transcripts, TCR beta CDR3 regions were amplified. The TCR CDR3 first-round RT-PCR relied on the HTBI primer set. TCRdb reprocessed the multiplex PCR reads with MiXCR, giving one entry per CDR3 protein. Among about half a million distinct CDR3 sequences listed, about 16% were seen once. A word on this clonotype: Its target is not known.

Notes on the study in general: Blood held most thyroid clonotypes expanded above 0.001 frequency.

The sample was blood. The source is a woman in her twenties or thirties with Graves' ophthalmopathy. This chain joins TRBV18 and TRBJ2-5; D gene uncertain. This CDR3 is CASSPELTKETQYF. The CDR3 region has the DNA TGTGCCAGCTCACCGGAACTTACTAAAGAGACCCAGTACTTC.